This T cell receptor beta chain was profiled in a study of T cells in Graves' hyperthyroidism and ophthalmopathy. Inclusion characteristics of ophthalmopathy patients comprised a Clinical Activity Score of at least 3, a NOSPECS grade of at least 4, and duration under 3 months. Patients showing uncontrolled infection, other autoimmune disease, pregnancy or lactation were ineligible. Used for diagnoses were clinical symptoms, serum thyroxine and TRAb, thyroid ultrasound and orbital computed tomography. Regions amplified from RNA transcripts were the TCR beta CDR3 regions. A set of HTBI primers served as the primers for a first-round RT-PCR of the TCR CDR3. TCRdb recomputed calls from the multiplex PCR reads with MiXCR, one row per CDR3 protein. This table has about 500,000 distinct CDR3 sequences, 17% appearing once. This clonotype was observed at least ten times. Its antigen remains unknown. V was shortened by 1 base and J by 7 bases, with 11 bases between the two germline ends. Per the germline V gene, CDR1 is LGHDT and CDR2 is YNNKEL (reference sequence). The CDR3 loop spans 14 amino acids.

Study-level results: Most thyroid clonotypes expanded above 0.001 appeared in blood too.

Sequences were obtained from blood. V is TRBV3-1 and J is TRBJ1-5; possibly TRBD1 for D (5 bases). The receptor comes from a woman under 30 with Graves' ophthalmopathy. CDR3 sequence (DNA): TGTGCCAGCAGCCAAGCGGCAGGGAGCCAGCCCCAGCATTTT. This gives the protein CASSQAAGSQPQHF. Full variable domain (remainder filled in from reference TRBV3-1 and TRBJ1-5): DTAVSQTPKYLVTQMGNDKSIKCEQNLGHDTMYWYKQDSKKFLKIMFSYNNKELIINETVPNRFSPKSPDKAHLNLHINSLELGDSAVYFCASSQAAGSQPQHFGDGTRLSIL.